These 4 T cell receptor beta chains originate from one sample sequenced in a study of glioma-infiltrating T cells after dendritic cell vaccination. Profiled with immunoSEQ multiplex PCR; TCRdb holds only in-frame clones, not every one. The sample consists of 65,000 to 80,000 clones, about four fifths of them appearing once. The sample in question was blood, obtained before dendritic cell vaccination. All receptors come from a human donor with glioblastoma.

A note on this clone: This specimen includes other DNA sequences encoding the same CDR3. The chain has TRBV2 and TRBJ2-1, with D possibly matching TRBD2 (6 bases). The ends were cut back, 5 bases at V and 5 bases at J, with 10 bases in the middle. This CDR3 region has 13 residues. Germline V gene sequence: CDR1 SNHLY, CDR2 FYNNEI. CDR3 bases: TGTGCCAGCAGTCCGGGACTTAACAATGAGCAGTTCTTC. It is translated as CASSPGLNNEQFF.

The rearrangement joins TRBV4-2 to TRBJ2-7; D unclear. Germline V gene data show CDR1 as LGHNA and CDR2 as YNFKEQ. The V end was cut by 4 bases, the J end by 2 bases, with 12 bases between. This CDR3 region has 14 residues. The CDR3 sequence: CASSPRLSPYEQYF. The CDR3 DNA sequence: TGTGCCAGCAGCCCTAGGCTCTCCCCCTACGAGCAGTACTTC.

The genes are TRBV19 and TRBJ1-1; D might be TRBD1 (5 bases). Trimming removed 10 bases at V and 5 bases at J, with 17 bases between. Germline V gives CDR1 LNHDA, CDR2 SQIVND (reference sequence). The CDR3 sequence is 13 residues long. The CDR3 bases are TGTGCCACCTATGGGGGGTTAGGGACTGAAGCTTTCTTT. Translating gives CATYGGLGTEAFF.

The V and J genes are TRBV5-4 and TRBJ2-2; 7 nucleotides match TRBD1. Germline values: CDR1 SGHNT, CDR2 YYREEE (reference sequence). The CDR3 loop spans 15 amino acids. The J segment lost 0 bases and the V segment lost 8 bases, leaving 7 bases of the junction unmatched. The CDR3 spells CASKAGTANTGELFF. The CDR3 DNA is TGTGCCAGTAAAGCTGGGACAGCGAACACCGGGGAGCTGTTTTTT.